The 18 T cell receptor beta chains below were found in one sample sequenced in a study of blood T cell repertoires in COVID-19. Clones were sequenced by immunoSEQ multiplex PCR, and TCRdb holds only the in-frame ones, with some missing. The table has roughly 140,000 clones, about three quarters seen once. The sequenced sample was peripheral blood. The receptors were gathered from a woman aged 60-70 years with acute or convalescent COVID-19.

The gene calls are TRBV5-4 and TRBJ1-2; 9 bases map to TRBD1. The length of the CDR3 is 14 residues. Germline trimming cut 3 bases from V and 8 bases from J; bases unmatched to any gene: 8. Germline loops: CDR1 SGHNT, CDR2 YYREEE (reference sequence). The CDR3 here is CASSWTGVPRGYTF. In DNA form, the CDR3 reads TGTGCCAGCAGCTGGACAGGGGTCCCACGGGGCTACACCTTC.

The rearrangement joins TRBV19 to TRBJ1-2; D gene uncertain. Between the trimmed V and J ends, which lost 6 bases and 4 bases, there was a span of 15 bases. The CDR3 loop spans 14 amino acids. The germline V gene has CDR1 LNHDA and CDR2 SQIVND (reference sequence). CDR3 protein: CASREPGIFYGYTF. The DNA of the CDR3 is TGTGCCAGTAGGGAACCGGGGATATTCTATGGCTACACCTTC.

The chain carries TRBV5-6 and TRBJ2-1; 7 bases fit TRBD1. J gave up 4 bases and V 4 bases, and 11 bases lay outside the gene matches. Germline values: CDR1 SGHDT, CDR2 YYEEEE. The CDR3 runs 16 residues. CDR3 amino acids: CASSRPGTATYNEQFF. In DNA form, the CDR3 reads TGTGCCAGCAGCCGACCCGGGACAGCTACATACAATGAGCAGTTCTTC.

This clone was observed once. The chain recombines TRBV2 with TRBJ1-1, with D possibly matching TRBD1 (5 bases). The CDR3 consists of 17 residues. Germline CDR1 reads SNHLY; CDR2 reads FYNNEI. Trimming shortened V by 1 base and J by 4 bases, and 19 bases separated the two germline ends. The CDR3 nucleotides are TGTGCCAGCAGTGAAGTTGGCAGGGACTTCTGGAGCACTGAAGCTTTCTTT. Protein: CASSEVGRDFWSTEAFF. Drawing the rest from reference TRBV2 and TRBJ1-1, the complete variable domain is EPEVTQTPSHQVTQMGQEVILRCVPISNHLYFYWYRQILGQKVEFLVSFYNNEISEKSEIFDDQFSVERPDGSNFTLKIRSTKLEDSAMYFCASSEVGRDFWSTEAFFGQGTRLTVV.

The chain couples TRBV5-1 to TRBJ1-2; 7 bases line up with TRBD1. V was pared by 0 bases and J by 4 bases, with 12 bases of the junction left unmatched. Per germline, CDR1 SGHRS and CDR2 YFSETQ. The CDR3 consists of 17 residues. CDR3 amino acids: CASSLAFPGQRVYGYTF. In DNA, the CDR3 is TGCGCCAGCAGCTTGGCTTTCCCGGGACAGAGAGTCTATGGCTACACCTTC.

The rearrangement links TRBV2 to TRBJ2-3; D not certain. Germline V gives CDR1 SNHLY, CDR2 FYNNEI. The CDR3 has 14 amino acids. With 6 bases removed from V and 2 bases from J, the gap between germline ends came to 12 bases. This CDR3 is CASRVDSTTDTQYF. CDR3 coding DNA: TGTGCCAGCAGGGTAGATAGTACCACAGATACGCAGTATTTT.

V gene TRBV6-1 combines with J gene TRBJ1-5; a weak D match, TRBD1 (5 bases). CDR1 and CDR2 from the germline V gene are MNHNS and SASEGT. The ends were cut back, 2 bases at V and 4 bases at J, with 21 bases in the middle. The CDR3 is 18 amino acids. The CDR3 spells CASSENPALSGPNQPQHF. Written as DNA, the CDR3 is TGTGCCAGCAGTGAAAACCCGGCTTTATCAGGGCCGAATCAGCCCCAGCATTTT.

This clone was counted only a few times. This chain's CDR3 is CASSWQGDGYTF. CDR3 in DNA: TGCGCCAGCAGCTGGCAGGGGGATGGCTACACCTTC. The chain employs TRBV5-1 and TRBJ1-2; 7 bases line up with TRBD1. CDR1 is SGHRS and CDR2 is YFSETQ in the germline V gene. Unmatched junction bases numbered 2, after V lost 3 bases and J lost 6 bases. The CDR3 sequence is 12 residues long. Full variable domain (outside the CDR3, taken from reference TRBV5-1 and TRBJ1-2): KAGVTQTPRYLIKTRGQQVTLSCSPISGHRSVSWYQQTPGQGLQFLFEYFSETQRNKGNFPGRFSGRQFSNSRSEMNVSTLELGDSALYLCASSWQGDGYTFGSGTRLTVV.

A few counts support this clone. The chain recombines TRBV27 with TRBJ2-1; TRBD1 matches at 9 bases. V was clipped by 3 bases and J by 5 bases; unmatched bases: 2. The germline CDR1 and CDR2 sequences are MNHEY and SMNVEV (reference sequence). This CDR3 has 14 amino acids. The CDR3 DNA is TGTGCCAGCAGTTTCGGGACAGGGCACAATGAGCAGTTCTTC. Residues: CASSFGTGHNEQFF.

This clone appeared once. The chain links TRBV5-1 to TRBJ2-5; maybe TRBD1 (6 bases). Germline V gene data show CDR1 as SGHRS and CDR2 as YFSETQ. The CDR3 covers 14 residues. Trimming removed 4 bases from V and 4 bases from J, with 14 bases in between. This chain's CDR3 is CASSRETGIETQYF. The CDR3 DNA follows: TGCGCCAGCAGCCGCGAGACAGGTATAGAGACCCAGTACTTC.

This clone was detected only a few times. The chain links TRBV6-2 or TRBV6-3 to TRBJ2-2; 9 bases are shared with TRBD1. With 2 bases clipped from V and 4 bases from J, the junction kept 8 bases outside the gene matches. The CDR3 length is 17 residues. Germline values: CDR1 MNHEY, CDR2 SVGEGT. CDR3 sequence reads: CASSYLFVTGGTGELFF. Here the CDR3 DNA reads TGTGCCAGCAGTTACCTCTTCGTGACAGGGGGCACCGGGGAGCTGTTTTTT.

The chain couples TRBV7-8 to TRBJ1-1, with TRBD1 identical over 8 bases. The germline V gene has CDR1 SGHVS and CDR2 FQNEAQ. V shed 6 bases, J shed 0 bases, and the junction held 3 bases outside the gene matches. The CDR3 has 14 amino acids. The CDR3 DNA follows: TGTGCCAGCAGTTCAGGGGGCATGAACACTGAAGCTTTCTTT. Protein sequence: CASSSGGMNTEAFF.

This clone was counted a few times. V usage is TRBV5-4 and J usage is TRBJ1-1; D is ambiguous. With 0 bases removed from V and 8 bases from J, the gap between germline ends came to 8 bases. The CDR3 is 12 residues long. From germline, CDR1 is SGHNT and CDR2 YYREEE (reference sequence). This CDR3 is CASSLDSFEAFF. The CDR3 bases are TGTGCCAGCAGCTTGGACAGTTTCGAAGCTTTCTTT.

This chain links TRBV6-5 with TRBJ1-1; D not resolved. Trimming pared 1 base from V and 8 bases from J, leaving 14 bases between. The germline V gene encodes CDR1 MNHEY and CDR2 SVGAGI. This CDR3 region has 14 residues. CDR3 nucleotides: TGTGCCAGCAGTTACTTTTATTCTATTACCGAAGCTTTCTTT. Amino acid sequence: CASSYFYSITEAFF.

The chain carries TRBV5-4 and TRBJ1-2; D ambiguous. Germline CDR1 reads SGHNT; CDR2 reads YYREEE (reference sequence). The CDR3 runs to 11 residues. The germline V and J ends were trimmed by 4 bases and 3 bases, with 4 bases remaining between them. In nucleotides, the CDR3 is TGTGCCAGCAGCGCAGACTATGGCTACACCTTC. Protein sequence: CASSADYGYTF.

J is TRBJ2-7 and V is TRBV5-6; 10 nucleotides match TRBD2. The CDR3 contains 16 residues. J was trimmed by 1 base and V by 4 bases; bases with no gene match: 8. From germline, CDR1 is SGHDT and CDR2 YYEEEE. In nucleotides, the CDR3 is TGTGCCAGCAGCCTCCGGACTAGCGGTCCGTCCTACGAGCAGTACTTC. Its translation is CASSLRTSGPSYEQYF. The whole variable domain, remainder taken from reference TRBV5-6 and TRBJ2-7, is DAGVTQSPTHLIKTRGQQVTLRCSPKSGHDTVSWYQQALGQGPQFIFQYYEEEERQRGNFPDRFSGHQFPNYSSELNVNALLLGDSALYLCASSLRTSGPSYEQYFGPGTRLTVT.

The V gene is TRBV27, the J gene TRBJ1-1, with D unclear. CDR3 length equals 14 residues. Germline CDR1 reads MNHEY; CDR2 reads SMNVEV (reference sequence). Trimming pared 6 bases from V and 1 base from J, leaving 12 bases between. Written as DNA, the CDR3 is TGTGCCAGCAGCTCCGACTATCCGAACACTGAAGCTTTCTTT. It specifies CASSSDYPNTEAFF.

The J gene is TRBJ2-2, the V gene TRBV5-4, with 14 bases fitting TRBD2. V shed 0 bases and J 6 bases; nucleotides not matched to a gene: 1. Germline V gives CDR1 SGHNT, CDR2 YYREEE (reference sequence). The CDR3 consists of 16 residues. CDR3 nucleotides: TGTGCCAGCAGCTTGGGACTAGCGGGAGGGCCCGGGGAGCTGTTTTTT. Its translation: CASSLGLAGGPGELFF.